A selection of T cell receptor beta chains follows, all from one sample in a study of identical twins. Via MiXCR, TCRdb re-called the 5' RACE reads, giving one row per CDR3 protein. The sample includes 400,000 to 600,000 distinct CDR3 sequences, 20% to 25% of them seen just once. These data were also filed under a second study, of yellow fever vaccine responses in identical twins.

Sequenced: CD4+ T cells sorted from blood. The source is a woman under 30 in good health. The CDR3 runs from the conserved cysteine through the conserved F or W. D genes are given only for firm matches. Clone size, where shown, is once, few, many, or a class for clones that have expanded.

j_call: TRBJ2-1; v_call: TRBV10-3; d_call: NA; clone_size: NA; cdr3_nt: TGTGCCATCAGTGGGGGTCTAGCTTACAATGAGCAGTTCTTC; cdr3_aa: CAISGGLAYNEQFF
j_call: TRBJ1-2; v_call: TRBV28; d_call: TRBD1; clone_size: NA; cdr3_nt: TGTGCCACCGACGACAGGGTTAACTATGGCTACACCTTC; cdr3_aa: CATDDRVNYGYTF
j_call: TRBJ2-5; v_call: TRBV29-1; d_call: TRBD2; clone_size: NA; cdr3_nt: TGCAGCGTTGAGGGAACTCTAGCGGGGGGAGGGACCCAGTACTTC; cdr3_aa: CSVEGTLAGGGTQYF
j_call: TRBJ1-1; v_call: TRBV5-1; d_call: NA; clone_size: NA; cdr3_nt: TGCGCCAGCAGCTTGGACCCGGCGGGGTTGGTGGAAGCTTTCTTT; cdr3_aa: CASSLDPAGLVEAFF
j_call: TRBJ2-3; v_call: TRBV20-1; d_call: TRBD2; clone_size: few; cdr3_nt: TGCAGTGCTAGAGATTTAGCGGGTCCCAACACAGATACGCAGTATTTT; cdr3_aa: CSARDLAGPNTDTQYF
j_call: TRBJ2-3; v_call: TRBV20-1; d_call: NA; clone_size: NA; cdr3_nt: TGCAGTGCTAGCGACACCTGGGATACGCAGTATTTT; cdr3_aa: CSASDTWDTQYF
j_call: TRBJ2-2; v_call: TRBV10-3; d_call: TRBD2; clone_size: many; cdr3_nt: TGTGCCATCAGACTAGCGGGGGGCCCTAACACCGGGGAGCTGTTTTTT; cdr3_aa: CAIRLAGGPNTGELFF
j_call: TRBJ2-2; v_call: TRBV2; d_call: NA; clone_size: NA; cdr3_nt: TGTGCCAGCAGTGTAGCAACCGGGGAGCTGTTTTTT; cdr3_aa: CASSVATGELFF
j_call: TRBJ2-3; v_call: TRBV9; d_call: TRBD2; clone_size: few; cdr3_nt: TGTGCCAGCAGCGTGGGGACTAGCGGGAGGAACACAGATACGCAGTATTTT; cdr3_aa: CASSVGTSGRNTDTQYF
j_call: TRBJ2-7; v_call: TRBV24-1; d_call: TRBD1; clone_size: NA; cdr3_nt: TGTGCCACCAGTGATCCAGGGACAGGCGGCGAGCAGTACTTC; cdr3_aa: CATSDPGTGGEQYF
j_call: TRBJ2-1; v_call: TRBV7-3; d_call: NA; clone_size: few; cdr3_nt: TGTGCCAGCAGCTCCCTCAGGGCTAGCGCCAACAGTGAGCAGTTCTTC; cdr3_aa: CASSSLRASANSEQFF
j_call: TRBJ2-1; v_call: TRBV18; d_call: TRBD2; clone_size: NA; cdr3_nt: TGTGCCAGCTCACCACCAATCGGGACTAGCGGAGCATACAATGAGCAGTTCTTC; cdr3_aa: CASSPPIGTSGAYNEQFF
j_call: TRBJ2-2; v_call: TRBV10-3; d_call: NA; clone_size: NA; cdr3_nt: TGTGCCATCAGTACCCAGGGATTCGGGGAGCTGTTTTTT; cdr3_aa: CAISTQGFGELFF
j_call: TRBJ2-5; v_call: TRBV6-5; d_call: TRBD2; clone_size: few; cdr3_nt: TGTGCCAGCAGTTACTCGGGAGCGGGGGCTCAAGAGACCCAGTACTTC; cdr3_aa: CASSYSGAGAQETQYF
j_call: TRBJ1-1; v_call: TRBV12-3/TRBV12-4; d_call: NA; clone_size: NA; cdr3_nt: TGTGCCAGCAGTTTGCACAGCCAACTTAACACTGAAGCTTTCTTT; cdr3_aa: CASSLHSQLNTEAFF
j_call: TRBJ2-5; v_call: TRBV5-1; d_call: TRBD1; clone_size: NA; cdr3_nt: TGCGCCAGCACAGGAGTGGGACAGGGCCAAGAGACCCAGTACTTC; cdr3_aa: CASTGVGQGQETQYF
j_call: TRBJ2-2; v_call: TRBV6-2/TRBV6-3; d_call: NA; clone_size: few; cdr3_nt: TGTGCCAGCGCCGATGGGGGCCTCGCCGGGGAGCTGTTTTTT; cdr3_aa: CASADGGLAGELFF
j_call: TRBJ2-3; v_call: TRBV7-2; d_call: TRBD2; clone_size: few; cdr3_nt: TGTGCCAGCAGCTTAGAGGGCTTGGGGGGGTACCATACGCAGTATTTT; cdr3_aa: CASSLEGLGGYHTQYF
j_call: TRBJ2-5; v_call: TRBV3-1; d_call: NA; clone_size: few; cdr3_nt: TGTGCCAGCAGCCTAACCTACTATCGGAAGACGTACCAAGAGACCCAGTACTTC; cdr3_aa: CASSLTYYRKTYQETQYF
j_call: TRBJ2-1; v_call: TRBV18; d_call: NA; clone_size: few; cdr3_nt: TGTGCCAGCTCACCACCGTTAGCGGAGTACAATGAGCAGTTCTTC; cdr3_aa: CASSPPLAEYNEQFF
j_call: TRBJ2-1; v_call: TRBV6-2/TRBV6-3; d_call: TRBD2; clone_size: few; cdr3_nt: TGTGCCAGCACTCCCCGCCCCATGGGACTAGCGGGAGGGCCGGGGCGGGATGAGCAGTTCTTC; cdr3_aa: CASTPRPMGLAGGPGRDEQFF
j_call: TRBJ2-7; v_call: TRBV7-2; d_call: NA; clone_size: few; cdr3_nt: TGTGCCAGCAGCTTAGTAGGCGTGCGGCAGGGCGGGTACGAGCAGTACTTC; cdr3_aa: CASSLVGVRQGGYEQYF
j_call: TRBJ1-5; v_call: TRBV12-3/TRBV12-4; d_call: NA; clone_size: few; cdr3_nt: TGTGCCAGCAGGCGGGACACCGTCAATCAGCCCCAGCATTTT; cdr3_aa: CASRRDTVNQPQHF
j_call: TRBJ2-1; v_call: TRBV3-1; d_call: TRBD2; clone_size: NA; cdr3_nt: TGTGCCAGCAGCCAAATTAGCGGGAGGGCCCAAAATGAGCAGTTCTTC; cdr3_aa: CASSQISGRAQNEQFF
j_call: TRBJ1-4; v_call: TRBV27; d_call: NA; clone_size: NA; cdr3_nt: TGTGCCAGCAGTTATCTGGGACCGGGGAATGAAAAACTGTTTTTT; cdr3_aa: CASSYLGPGNEKLFF
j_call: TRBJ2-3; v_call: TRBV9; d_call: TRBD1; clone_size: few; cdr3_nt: TGTGCCAGCAGCGTAGAGGCAGGGGGATCGGATACGCAGTATTTT; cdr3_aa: CASSVEAGGSDTQYF
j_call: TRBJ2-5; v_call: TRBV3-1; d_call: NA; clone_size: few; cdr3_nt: TGTGCCAGCAGCCAAGTTGTGAAGACCCAGTACTTC; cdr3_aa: CASSQVVKTQYF
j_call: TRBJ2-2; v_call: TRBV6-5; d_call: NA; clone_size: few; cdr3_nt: TGTGCCAGCAGTTATTGGTCTATGGGCACCGGGGAGCTGTTTTTT; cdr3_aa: CASSYWSMGTGELFF
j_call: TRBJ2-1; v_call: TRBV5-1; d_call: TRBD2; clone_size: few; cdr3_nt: TGCGCCAGCAGCTTGGAGGGGACTAGCGGGGGAAATGAGCAGTTCTTC; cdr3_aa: CASSLEGTSGGNEQFF